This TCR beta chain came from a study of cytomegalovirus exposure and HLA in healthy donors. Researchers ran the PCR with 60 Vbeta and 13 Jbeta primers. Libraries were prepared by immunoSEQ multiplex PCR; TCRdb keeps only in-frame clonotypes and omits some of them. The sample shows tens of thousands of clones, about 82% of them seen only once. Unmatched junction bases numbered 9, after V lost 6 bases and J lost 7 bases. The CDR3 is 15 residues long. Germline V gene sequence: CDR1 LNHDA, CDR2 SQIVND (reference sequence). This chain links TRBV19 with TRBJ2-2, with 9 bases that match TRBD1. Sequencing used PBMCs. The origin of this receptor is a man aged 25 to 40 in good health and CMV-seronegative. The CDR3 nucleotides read TGTGCCAGTAGAGGGGGACAGGGTAGTGTCGGGGAGCTGTTTTTT. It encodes CASRGGQGSVGELFF.